A single sample is the source of the 22 T cell receptor beta chains below, sequenced in a study of CD8 T cells in Susac syndrome. Random-hexamer reverse transcription was applied to about 0.5 to 1 ug RNA. TCRdb analysed the immunoSEQ multiplex PCR reads with MiXCR anew, one entry per CDR3 protein. The table includes 110,000 to 150,000 distinct CDR3 sequences, around 94% detected once. Sequenced: CD8+ T cells from PBMCs. The receptors here all came from a human donor in good health.

The chain is built from TRBV29-1 and TRBJ2-1; the match to TRBD1 covers 7 bases. The CDR3 totals 12 residues. The V segment lost 2 bases and the J segment 13 bases; nucleotides outside the gene matches: 8. Germline V gene data show CDR1 as SQVTM and CDR2 as ANQGSEA. This CDR3 is CSVESSPGGQFF. CDR3 sequence (DNA): TGCAGCGTTGAATCTTCGCCAGGGGGACAGTTCTTC.

For the CDR3, the DNA is TGCAGCGTATGGGACAGAAAGCAGACTAGCGGGAGCCTCTCCTACGAGCAGTACTTC. Its protein is CSVWDRKQTSGSLSYEQYF. The chain employs TRBV29-1 and TRBJ2-7; 12 bases fit TRBD2. The CDR3 totals 19 residues. The J segment lost 0 bases and the V segment lost 6 bases, leaving 18 bases of the junction unmatched. Per germline, CDR1 SQVTM and CDR2 ANQGSEA.

The rearrangement links TRBV9 to TRBJ1-1; D unclear. V was trimmed by 4 bases and J by 7 bases, leaving 11 bases between them. The CDR3 contains 12 residues. Per germline, CDR1 SGDLS and CDR2 YYNGEE. The CDR3: CASSSSASEAFF. CDR3 coding DNA: TGTGCCAGCAGCTCTAGTGCAAGTGAAGCTTTCTTT.

The CDR3 DNA follows: TGCAGCGTTGAAGATCTCGACTACGAGCAGTACTTC. Translation: CSVEDLDYEQYF. The V call is TRBV29-1, the J call TRBJ2-7; D is unresolved. This CDR3 contains 12 residues. Trimming took off 0 bases at V and 3 bases at J, with 6 bases between the two ends. Germline V gives CDR1 SQVTM, CDR2 ANQGSEA.

This rearrangement joins TRBV20-1 to TRBJ2-5; 12 nucleotides align to TRBD2. The CDR3 consists of 17 residues. Germline CDR1 reads DFQATT; CDR2 reads SNEGSKA (reference sequence). CDR3 sequence: CSAVGEVVTSGRETQYF. CDR3 nucleotide sequence: TGCAGCGCAGTGGGGGAAGTTGTGACTAGCGGGAGAGAGACCCAGTACTTC.

This sequence joins TRBV27 and TRBJ1-5, with a tentative D call TRBD1 (5 bases). V was cut by 6 bases and J by 0 bases, with 21 bases left in between. This CDR3 is built from 18 residues. From germline, CDR1 is MNHEY and CDR2 SMNVEV (reference sequence). CDR3 residues: CASRSLRSGRDSNQPQHF. For the CDR3, the DNA is TGTGCCAGCAGGAGTTTAAGGTCAGGGAGGGATAGCAATCAGCCCCAGCATTTT.

The V and J genes are TRBV29-1 and TRBJ2-1; the match to TRBD2 covers 15 bases. Germline V CDR1 and CDR2: SQVTM, ANQGSEA. This CDR3 region has 14 residues. The V gene end was trimmed by 5 bases and the J gene end by 10 bases; junction bases not matched to a gene: 6. CDR3 residues: CSVTGLAGGWEQFF. CDR3 DNA: TGCAGCGTTACGGGACTAGCGGGAGGCTGGGAGCAGTTCTTC.

The chain recombines TRBV3-1 with TRBJ2-2; D ambiguous. Trimming stripped 4 bases from V and 5 bases from J, with 8 bases between. Germline values: CDR1 LGHDT, CDR2 YNNKEL (reference sequence). This CDR3 is 13 amino acids long. The CDR3 loop reads CASSPRTTGELFF. The CDR3 DNA follows: TGTGCCAGCAGCCCCCGGACGACCGGGGAGCTGTTTTTT. The variable domain in full, with the rest retrieved from reference TRBV3-1 and TRBJ2-2, is DTAVSQTPKYLVTQMGNDKSIKCEQNLGHDTMYWYKQDSKKFLKIMFSYNNKELIINETVPNRFSPKSPDKAHLNLHINSLELGDSAVYFCASSPRTTGELFFGEGSRLTVL.

The chain recombines TRBV20-1 with TRBJ2-1; D is possibly TRBD1 (5 bases). The CDR3 length is 11 residues. Germline V lookup: CDR1 DFQATT, CDR2 SNEGSKA (reference sequence). Trimming pared 2 bases from V and 8 bases from J, leaving 7 bases between. CDR3 residues: CSARWGYEQFF. The CDR3 bases are TGCAGTGCTAGATGGGGCTATGAGCAGTTCTTC.

The V call is TRBV27, the J call TRBJ1-2, with no clear D. The CDR3 spans 13 residues. V was pared by 3 bases and J by 2 bases, with 7 bases between. Germline loops: CDR1 MNHEY, CDR2 SMNVEV (reference sequence). The DNA of the CDR3 is TGTGCCAGCAGTTTCGACCCGAACTATGGCTACACCTTC. It specifies CASSFDPNYGYTF.

The genes are TRBV12-3 or TRBV12-4 and TRBJ2-2; 8 bases align to TRBD2. The CDR3 has 18 residues. Unmatched junction bases numbered 8, after V lost 2 bases and J lost 0 bases. The CDR3 here is CASSLYPSGYANTGELFF. CDR3 sequence (DNA): TGTGCCAGCAGTTTATACCCTAGCGGGTATGCGAACACCGGGGAGCTGTTTTTT.

The rearrangement uses TRBV29-1 and TRBJ1-2; D remains ambiguous. Trimming removed 5 bases at V and 2 bases at J, with 9 bases between. The V gene's germline CDR1 is SQVTM and CDR2 ANQGSEA. The CDR3 length is 12 residues. The DNA of the CDR3 is TGCAGCGTTATCACCCGAAACTATGGCTACACCTTC. Translation: CSVITRNYGYTF. The full variable domain, rest sourced from reference TRBV29-1 and TRBJ1-2, is SAVISQKPSRDICQRGTSLTIQCQVDSQVTMMFWYRQQPGQSLTLIATANQGSEATYESGFVIDKFPISRPNLTFSTLTVSNMSPEDSSIYLCSVITRNYGYTFGSGTRLTVV.

The genes are TRBV29-1 and TRBJ1-4; D may be TRBD1 (5 bases). The CDR3 runs 12 residues. Trimming removed 0 bases at V and 12 bases at J, with 11 bases between. Germline-derived CDR1 and CDR2 are SQVTM and ANQGSEA. As DNA, the CDR3 is TGCAGCGTTGAAGATCTGGGGGGGGAACTGTTTTTT. This codes for CSVEDLGGELFF.

The CDR3 DNA follows: TGCAGTGCTAGATCGGAATCCCGAGTCTACGAGCAGTACTTC. Translation gives CSARSESRVYEQYF. The V and J genes are TRBV20-1 and TRBJ2-7; D gene unclear. V lost 2 bases to trimming and J lost 3 bases, with 14 bases between them. Per germline, CDR1 DFQATT and CDR2 SNEGSKA (reference sequence). The CDR3 totals 14 residues.

The V gene is TRBV5-1, the J gene TRBJ2-1; a weak D match, TRBD2 (5 bases). Trimming took off 4 bases at V and 6 bases at J, with 23 bases between the two ends. The CDR3 is 17 amino acids. The germline gives CDR1 SGHRS, CDR2 YFSETQ. DNA for the CDR3: TGCGCCAGCAGCCGTTACCCTGGGCTAGCCGCCACCAATGAGCAGTTCTTC. Encoded protein: CASSRYPGLAATNEQFF.

The rearrangement joins TRBV7-3 to TRBJ2-1, with D perhaps TRBD2 (6 bases). This CDR3 spans 13 amino acids. Deletions cut 8 bases from V and 5 bases from J, with 13 bases between. Germline CDR1 and CDR2: SGHTA and FQGTGA. CDR3 loop: CASGTGGDNEQFF. CDR3 DNA sequence: TGTGCCAGCGGGACTGGCGGGGACAATGAGCAGTTCTTC.

V gene TRBV9 combines with J gene TRBJ2-1; D remains unclear. Germline V CDR1 and CDR2: SGDLS, YYNGEE. The CDR3 loop spans 13 amino acids. Trimming pared 4 bases from V and 3 bases from J, leaving 8 bases between. The CDR3 loop is CASSPTYYNEQFF. The CDR3 DNA follows: TGTGCCAGCAGCCCGACCTACTACAATGAGCAGTTCTTC.

The V gene is TRBV12-3 or TRBV12-4, the J gene TRBJ2-7; no clear D gene. Trimming cost V 7 bases and J 6 bases, with 16 bases left between them. This CDR3 has 13 amino acids. The CDR3: CASTLSVGAEQYF. CDR3 DNA: TGTGCCAGCACCCTCTCTGTGGGTGCCGAGCAGTACTTC.

The J gene is TRBJ2-6, the V gene TRBV30, with D perhaps TRBD1 or TRBD2 (5 bases each). CDR3 length equals 14 residues. Germline V gives CDR1 GTSNPN, CDR2 SVGIG (reference sequence). Trimming cost V 1 base and J 4 bases, with 8 bases left between them. CDR3 protein: CAWSGWDGANVLTF. The CDR3 nucleotides read TGTGCCTGGAGTGGCTGGGACGGGGCCAACGTCCTGACTTTC.

The CDR3 protein is CSASEAGYYGYTF. Here the CDR3 DNA reads TGCAGTGCTAGTGAGGCCGGCTACTATGGCTACACCTTC. The chain uses TRBV20-1 and TRBJ1-2; D is undetermined. V lost 3 bases and J lost 3, with 11 bases in between. Germline V gene sequence: CDR1 DFQATT, CDR2 SNEGSKA (reference sequence). The CDR3 has 13 residues.

The chain has TRBV4-3 and TRBJ2-1; the D gene is possibly TRBD2 (5 bases). CDR1 is LGHNA, CDR2 YSLEER, per germline. Trimming cost V 0 bases and J 3 bases, with 9 bases left between them. The CDR3 covers 15 residues. The CDR3 sequence: CASSQDRGVYNEQFF. For the CDR3, the DNA is TGCGCCAGCAGCCAAGATCGGGGTGTCTACAATGAGCAGTTCTTC.

V usage is TRBV7-9 and J usage is TRBJ1-2, with D possibly TRBD1 on 5 matching bases. Germline V gene sequence: CDR1 SEHNR, CDR2 FQNEAQ (reference sequence). The CDR3 sequence is 13 residues long. Trimming stripped 3 bases from V and 6 bases from J, with 11 bases between. Here the CDR3 reads CASSLGVWDGYTF. The CDR3 DNA reads TGTGCCAGCAGCTTGGGGGTCTGGGATGGCTACACCTTC. The variable domain in full, with the rest retrieved from reference TRBV7-9 and TRBJ1-2, is DTGVSQNPRHKITKRGQNVTFRCDPISEHNRLYWYRQTLGQGPEFLTYFQNEAQLEKSRLLSDRFSAERPKGSFSTLEIQRTEQGDSAMYLCASSLGVWDGYTFGSGTRLTVV.